This T cell receptor (beta chain) comes out of a study of post-analysis software for immune sequencing data. Study summary: Patients with relapsing-remitting, secondary progressive and progressive-relapsing multiple sclerosis courses were all represented. General study findings and limits: The authors found that F measure strongly co-clustered same-batch samples. Normalized Chao1 diversity was significantly reduced in patients versus controls.

Regarding this clonotype: Its antigen is unknown.

Tagging with unique molecular identifiers was a feature of the TCR beta cDNA libraries. TCRdb passed the PCR reads through MiXCR, listing each CDR3 protein once. The repertoire holds about 770,000 distinct CDR3 sequences, with 40% to 55% as singletons. This clonotype was sampled from a girl aged 10 to 17 with multiple sclerosis. Sequencing was carried out using blood.

For the CDR3, the DNA is TGCAGTGCTAGAGAATCGGCTAGTTTTGAAGAGACCCAGTACTTC. Its translation: CSARESASFEETQYF. The chain recombines TRBV20-1 with TRBJ2-5; D gene ambiguous. Germline lookup yields CDR1 DFQATT and CDR2 SNEGSKA (reference sequence). This CDR3 has 15 amino acids. Trimming took off 0 bases at V and 3 bases at J, with 14 bases between the two ends.